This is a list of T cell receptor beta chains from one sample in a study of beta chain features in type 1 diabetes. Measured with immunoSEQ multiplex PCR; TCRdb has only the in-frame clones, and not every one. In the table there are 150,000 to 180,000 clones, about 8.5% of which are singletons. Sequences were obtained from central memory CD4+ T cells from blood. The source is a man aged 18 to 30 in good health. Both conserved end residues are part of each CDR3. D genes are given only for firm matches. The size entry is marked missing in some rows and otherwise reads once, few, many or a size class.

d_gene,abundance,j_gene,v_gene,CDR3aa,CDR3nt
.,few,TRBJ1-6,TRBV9,CASSVEGEVSPLHF,TGTGCCAGCAGCGTAGAGGGAGAGGTTTCACCCCTCCACTTT
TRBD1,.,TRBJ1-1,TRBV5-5,CASSQPTGGSMNTEAFF,TGTGCCAGCAGCCAACCCACAGGGGGCTCTATGAACACTGAAGCTTTCTTT
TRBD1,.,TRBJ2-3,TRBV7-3,CASSRGQGTDTQYF,TGTGCCAGCAGCCGGGGACAGGGGACAGATACGCAGTATTTT
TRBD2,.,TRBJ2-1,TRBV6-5,CASTPAGGNEQFF,TGTGCCAGCACCCCAGCGGGAGGGAATGAGCAGTTCTTC
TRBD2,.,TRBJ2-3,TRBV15,CATSRDGLAGGLETQYF,TGTGCCACCAGCAGAGATGGGCTAGCGGGGGGGCTTGAGACGCAGTATTTT
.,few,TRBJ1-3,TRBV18,CASSQGAGNTIYF,TGTGCCAGCTCGCAGGGTGCTGGAAACACCATATATTTT
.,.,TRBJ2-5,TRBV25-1,CASSEVGGQIGQETQYF,TGTGCCAGCAGTGAAGTGGGCGGACAGATCGGGCAAGAGACCCAGTACTTC
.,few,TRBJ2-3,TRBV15,CATSRVALATDTQYF,TGTGCCACCAGCAGAGTGGCCCTAGCGACAGATACGCAGTATTTT
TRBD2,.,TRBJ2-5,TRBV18,CASSRGRAETQYF,TGTGCCAGCTCACGAGGGAGGGCCGAGACCCAGTACTTC
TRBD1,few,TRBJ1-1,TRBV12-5,CASGSAGTGVTEAFF,TGTGCTAGTGGTTCCGCCGGGACAGGGGTTACTGAAGCTTTCTTT
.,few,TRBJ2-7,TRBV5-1,CASSLFRGEQYF,TGCGCCAGCAGCTTGTTCAGGGGCGAGCAGTACTTC
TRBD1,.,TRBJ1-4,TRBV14,CASSQAGRGYEKLFF,TGTGCCAGCAGCCAAGCGGGCAGGGGGTATGAAAAACTGTTTTTT
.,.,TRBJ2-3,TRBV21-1,CASTQMRLASTDTQYF,TGTGCCAGCACTCAGATGCGACTAGCGAGTACAGATACGCAGTATTTT
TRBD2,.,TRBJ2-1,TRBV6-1,CANKGSSGGATGLFF,TGTGCCAACAAAGGATCTAGCGGGGGGGCCACTGGGCTGTTCTTC
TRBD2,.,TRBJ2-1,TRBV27,CASSRTSGRFNEQFF,TGTGCCAGCAGCCGAACTAGCGGGAGGTTCAATGAGCAGTTCTTC
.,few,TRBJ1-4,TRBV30,CAWSVRDWVDEKLFF,TGTGCCTGGAGTGTCCGGGACTGGGTTGATGAAAAACTGTTTTTT
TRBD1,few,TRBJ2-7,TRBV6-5,CASSYSRTGLSEQYF,TGTGCCAGCAGTTACTCACGGACAGGTCTAAGTGAGCAGTACTTC
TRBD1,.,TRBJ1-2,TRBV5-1,CASSRSVRDSAYGYTF,TGCGCCAGCAGCCGCTCGGTCCGGGACAGCGCCTATGGCTACACCTTC
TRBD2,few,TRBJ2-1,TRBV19,CASSTASGLAGVISGNEQFF,TGTGCCAGTAGTACTGCCTCAGGACTAGCGGGAGTAATCAGCGGCAATGAGCAGTTCTTC
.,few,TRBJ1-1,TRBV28,CASSPHWSDTEAFF,TGTGCCAGCAGCCCTCATTGGTCGGACACTGAAGCTTTCTTT
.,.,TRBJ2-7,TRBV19,CASSILGGVYEQYF,TGTGCCAGTAGTATCCTCGGAGGGGTCTACGAGCAGTACTTC
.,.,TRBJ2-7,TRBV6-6,CASSHHLSGESEQYF,TGTGCCAGCAGTCACCACCTTTCAGGGGAGTCCGAGCAGTACTTC
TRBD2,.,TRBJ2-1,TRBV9,CASSVGTSVYNEQFF,TGTGCCAGCAGCGTCGGGACTAGCGTGTACAATGAGCAGTTCTTC
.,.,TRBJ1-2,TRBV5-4,CASSLAGKGYTF,TGTGCCAGCAGCTTGGCAGGGAAAGGCTACACCTTC
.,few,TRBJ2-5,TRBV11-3,CASSFGGPQYF,TGTGCCAGCAGCTTCGGGGGGCCCCAGTACTTC
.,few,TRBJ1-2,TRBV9,CASALNYGYTF,TGTGCCAGCGCTCTAAACTATGGCTACACCTTC
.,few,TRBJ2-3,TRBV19,CARGLDRSGSTDTQYF,TGTGCCAGGGGTCTCGATCGGTCGGGGAGCACAGATACGCAGTATTTT
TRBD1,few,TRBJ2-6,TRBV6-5,CASQGASSGANVLTF,TGTGCCAGCCAGGGGGCTAGCTCTGGGGCCAACGTCCTGACTTTC
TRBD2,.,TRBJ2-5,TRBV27,CASRAGRQETQYF,TGTGCCAGCCGAGCGGGACGGCAAGAGACCCAGTACTTC
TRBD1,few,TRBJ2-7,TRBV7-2,CASSLVVAPDRAYEQYF,TGTGCCAGCAGCTTAGTAGTAGCCCCAGACAGGGCCTACGAGCAGTACTTC
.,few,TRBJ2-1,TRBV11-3,CASSLDGGSSYNEQFF,TGTGCCAGCAGCTTAGATGGGGGGAGCTCCTACAATGAGCAGTTCTTC
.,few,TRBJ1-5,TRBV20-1,CSAGMAPQHF,TGCAGTGCTGGTATGGCGCCCCAGCATTTT
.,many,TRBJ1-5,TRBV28,CASSFTRRVRQPQHF,TGTGCCAGCAGTTTCACCCGCAGGGTTCGTCAGCCCCAGCATTTT
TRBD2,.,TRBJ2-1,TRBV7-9,CASSLGLAGGQAVEQFF,TGTGCCAGCAGCTTAGGACTAGCGGGAGGGCAGGCGGTTGAGCAGTTCTTC
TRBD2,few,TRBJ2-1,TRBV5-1,CASSLAVGGPKGEQFF,TGCGCCAGCAGCTTGGCCGTGGGAGGGCCAAAGGGTGAGCAGTTCTTC
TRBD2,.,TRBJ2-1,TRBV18,CASVSSGGYNEQFF,TGTGCCAGCGTTTCTAGCGGGGGTTACAATGAGCAGTTCTTC
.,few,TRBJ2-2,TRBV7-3,CASTSYPTGELFF,TGTGCCAGCACCTCGTATCCCACCGGGGAGCTGTTTTTT
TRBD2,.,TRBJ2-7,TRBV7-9,CASSLVVAGVYEQYF,TGTGCCAGCAGCTTAGTAGTAGCGGGGGTATACGAGCAGTACTTC
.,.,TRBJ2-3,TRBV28,CASSPQQGSTDTQYF,TGTGCCAGCAGTCCCCAACAGGGAAGCACAGATACGCAGTATTTT
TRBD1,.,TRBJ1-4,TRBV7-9,CASSQNSGTGGEKLFF,TGTGCCAGCAGTCAAAATTCCGGGACAGGGGGTGAAAAACTGTTTTTT
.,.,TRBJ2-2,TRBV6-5,CASSYLPGNTGELFF,TGTGCCAGCAGTTACTTGCCGGGAAACACCGGGGAGCTGTTTTTT
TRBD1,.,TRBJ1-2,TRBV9,CASSPGSSRDRVRYYGYTF,TGTGCCAGCAGCCCAGGCTCATCCCGGGACAGGGTTCGGTACTATGGCTACACCTTC
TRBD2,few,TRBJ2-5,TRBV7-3,CASSPTTSAKTQYF,TGTGCCAGCAGCCCTACCACTAGCGCGAAGACCCAGTACTTC
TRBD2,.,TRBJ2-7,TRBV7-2,CASSLTGGTSYEQYF,TGTGCCAGCAGCTTAACGGGCGGGACTAGCTACGAGCAGTACTTC
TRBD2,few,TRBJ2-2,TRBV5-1,CASNRLAENTGELFF,TGCGCCAGCAACCGACTAGCGGAGAACACCGGGGAGCTGTTTTTT
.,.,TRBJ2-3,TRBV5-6,CASSLGLRTDTQYF,TGTGCCAGCAGCTTGGGACTTCGCACAGATACGCAGTATTTT
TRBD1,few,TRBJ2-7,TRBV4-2,CASSQASGQGAYEQYF,TGTGCCAGCAGCCAAGCCTCAGGGCAGGGGGCGTACGAGCAGTACTTC
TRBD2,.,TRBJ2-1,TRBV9,CASSKQRLAREQFF,TGTGCCAGCAGCAAACAAAGACTAGCGCGTGAGCAGTTCTTC
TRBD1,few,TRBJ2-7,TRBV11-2,CASSLGWQGAYEQYF,TGTGCCAGCAGCTTAGGTTGGCAGGGGGCTTACGAGCAGTACTTC
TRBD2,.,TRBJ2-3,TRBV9,CASSVEAGLAVVDTQYF,TGTGCCAGCAGCGTAGAAGCGGGACTAGCGGTTGTAGATACGCAGTATTTT
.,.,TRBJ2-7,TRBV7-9,CASSLESAGEQYF,TGTGCCAGCAGCTTAGAGTCGGCGGGGGAGCAGTACTTC
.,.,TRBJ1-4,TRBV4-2,CASSQDTRAGLGEKLFF,TGTGCCAGCAGCCAAGATACGCGGGCGGGCTTGGGTGAAAAACTGTTTTTT
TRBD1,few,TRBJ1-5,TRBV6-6,CASSYSSGGQPQHF,TGTGCCAGCAGTTACTCGTCAGGGGGTCAGCCCCAGCATTTT
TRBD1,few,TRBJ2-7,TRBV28,CASSSPHRGDYEQYF,TGTGCCAGCAGTTCGCCCCACAGGGGAGACTACGAGCAGTACTTC
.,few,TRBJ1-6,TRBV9,CASSVGQNSPLHF,TGTGCCAGCAGCGTAGGACAAAATTCACCCCTCCACTTT
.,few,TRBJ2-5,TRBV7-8,CASSLGRFVAPQETQYF,TGTGCCAGCAGCTTAGGAAGATTTGTCGCGCCTCAAGAGACCCAGTACTTC
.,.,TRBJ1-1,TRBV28,CASSFLIPTGVKDTEAFF,TGTGCCAGCAGTTTCCTTATTCCGACGGGGGTGAAAGACACTGAAGCTTTCTTT
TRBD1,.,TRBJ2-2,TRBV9,CASSEDRGPNTGELFF,TGTGCCAGCAGCGAGGACAGGGGCCCGAACACCGGGGAGCTGTTTTTT
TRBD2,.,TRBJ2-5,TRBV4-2,CASSQGSGGAAETQYF,TGTGCCAGCAGCCAAGGTAGCGGGGGGGCGGCAGAGACCCAGTACTTC